This is a list of T cell receptor beta chains from one sample in a study of cytomegalovirus exposure and HLA in healthy donors. Only in-frame clones appear in the TCRdb table, and some are missing; sequencing was by immunoSEQ multiplex PCR. In total, the table holds roughly 62,000 clones. Sequencing was carried out using PBMCs. The source is a male donor in good health and CMV-seronegative. Both conserved end residues are part of each CDR3. A D gene is named only where the DNA matches it firmly.

v_gene	d_gene	len	j_gene	CDR3aa	CDR3nt
TRBV7-2	TRBD2	16	TRBJ2-3	CASRRSGGTRTDTQYF	TGTGCCAGCAGACGAAGCGGGGGGACCCGCACAGATACGCAGTATTTT
TRBV19	TRBD2	16	TRBJ2-1	CASSPRGAGVDNEQFF	TGTGCCAGTAGTCCTCGGGGAGCGGGGGTGGACAATGAGCAGTTCTTC
TRBV6-6	NA	16	TRBJ2-6	CASTYLRVAGANVLTF	TGTGCCAGCACCTACTTGCGGGTTGCAGGGGCCAACGTCCTGACTTTC
TRBV18	NA	18	TRBJ1-6	CASSPRRQASSYNSPLHF	TGTGCCAGCTCACCTCGAAGACAGGCGAGCTCCTATAATTCACCCCTCCACTTT
TRBV5-1	NA	14	TRBJ2-7	CASSVDRDIYEQYF	TGCGCCAGCAGCGTCGACAGAGACATATACGAGCAGTACTTC
TRBV5-1	TRBD2	14	TRBJ2-7	CASSLSGGDDEQYF	TGCGCCAGCAGCTTGAGCGGGGGGGACGACGAGCAGTACTTC
TRBV29-1	TRBD2	10	TRBJ2-7	CSVREGEQYF	TGCAGCGTTCGGGAGGGCGAGCAGTACTTC
TRBV10-1	TRBD1	15	TRBJ2-7	CASSESGTGSYEQYF	TGCGCCAGCAGTGAGTCCGGGACAGGTAGCTACGAGCAGTACTTC
TRBV12-5	NA	14	TRBJ1-6	CASGGEGISSPLHF	TGTGCTAGTGGTGGGGAGGGAATCAGTTCACCCCTCCACTTT
TRBV6-4	TRBD2	15	TRBJ2-7	CASSDSAGVTYEQYF	TGTGCCAGCAGTGACTCGGCGGGGGTTACCTACGAGCAGTACTTC
TRBV5-6	TRBD2	13	TRBJ2-7	CASSLSGIYEQYF	TGTGCCAGCAGCTTGAGCGGGATTTACGAGCAGTACTTC
TRBV7-9	NA	14	TRBJ1-1	CASRTGKVNTEAFF	TGTGCCAGCCGAACCGGGAAAGTGAACACTGAAGCTTTCTTT
TRBV19	NA	15	TRBJ1-2	CASGSGGGAGYGYTF	TGTGCCAGTGGATCCGGGGGGGGCGCGGGCTATGGCTACACCTTC
TRBV7-2	NA	15	TRBJ2-7	CASSAGPQGYYEQYF	TGTGCCAGCAGCGCCGGACCACAGGGATACTACGAGCAGTACTTC
TRBV7-6	NA	14	TRBJ2-5	CASSLEELAETQYF	TGTGCCAGCAGCTTAGAAGAGCTAGCAGAGACCCAGTACTTC
TRBV4-1	TRBD1	15	TRBJ2-3	CASSQGQGNGDTQYF	TGCGCCAGCAGCCAAGGACAGGGAAATGGGGATACGCAGTATTTT
TRBV7-8	TRBD1	17	TRBJ1-1	CASSVPGQGLSSTEAFF	TGTGCCAGCAGCGTTCCGGGACAGGGCTTGTCGAGCACTGAAGCTTTCTTT
TRBV30	TRBD2	14	TRBJ2-1	CAWSFLAGYNEQFF	TGTGCCTGGAGTTTTTTAGCGGGTTACAATGAGCAGTTCTTC
TRBV7-9	NA	14	TRBJ2-7	CASSVQGFSYEQYF	TGTGCCAGCAGCGTACAGGGATTTTCTTACGAGCAGTACTTC
TRBV30	TRBD2	12	TRBJ2-1	CAWRGAVAGQFF	TGTGCCTGGAGGGGGGCCGTAGCGGGACAGTTCTTC
TRBV4-1	NA	15	TRBJ1-1	CASTPRLQGSTEAFF	TGCGCCAGCACCCCAAGATTGCAGGGCTCCACTGAAGCTTTCTTT
TRBV30	NA	11	TRBJ1-2	CAWSANYGYTF	TGTGCCTGGAGTGCGAACTATGGCTACACCTTC
TRBV9	TRBD2	15	TRBJ2-3	CASNERGGLVDTQYF	TGTGCCAGCAACGAGCGGGGGGGCTTGGTAGATACGCAGTATTTT
TRBV4-3	TRBD1	15	TRBJ2-2	CASSQRTGGAGELFF	TGCGCCAGCAGCCAACGGACAGGTGGTGCCGGGGAGCTGTTTTTT
TRBV2	NA	16	TRBJ2-7	CASSEWSGPQGYEQYF	TGTGCCAGCAGTGAGTGGAGTGGACCCCAGGGCTACGAGCAGTACTTC
TRBV4-3	TRBD2	15	TRBJ2-7	CASSQGGGMLYEQYF	TGCGCCAGCAGCCAAGGCGGGGGGATGCTTTACGAGCAGTACTTC
TRBV27	TRBD1	17	TRBJ1-2	CASSYTGTGALYYGYTF	TGTGCCAGCAGTTATACCGGGACAGGGGCCTTGTACTATGGCTACACCTTC
TRBV7-2	NA	13	TRBJ1-2	CASSAGQNYGYTF	TGTGCCAGCAGCGCCGGACAGAACTATGGCTACACCTTC
TRBV30	TRBD2	12	TRBJ2-3	CAWSVGGDKQYF	TGTGCCTGGAGTGTGGGGGGGGATAAGCAGTATTTT
TRBV28	NA	15	TRBJ1-5	CASTRPSYSNQPQHF	TGTGCCAGCACCAGGCCCTCCTATAGCAATCAGCCCCAGCATTTT
TRBV19	TRBD2	15	TRBJ2-1	CASRQTSGSYNEQFF	TGTGCCAGTAGGCAGACTAGCGGCTCCTACAATGAGCAGTTCTTC
TRBV28	TRBD1	18	TRBJ1-5	CASSSFSATGYSNQPQHF	TGTGCCAGCAGTTCTTTTTCCGCGACAGGGTATAGCAATCAGCCCCAGCATTTT
TRBV27	NA	14	TRBJ2-1	CASTDSGSYNEQFF	TGTGCCAGCACGGACAGCGGTTCCTACAATGAGCAGTTCTTC
TRBV6-6	TRBD2	13	TRBJ2-5	CASVKREGETQYF	TGTGCCAGCGTCAAGCGGGAGGGAGAGACCCAGTACTTC
TRBV6-1	TRBD1	14	TRBJ1-2	CASRDRGRGYGYTF	TGTGCCAGCAGAGACAGGGGGCGAGGCTATGGCTACACCTTC
TRBV2	TRBD1	14	TRBJ2-7	CASRGQVRSYEQYF	TGTGCCAGCAGGGGACAGGTGAGGTCCTACGAGCAGTACTTC
TRBV7-9	NA	12	TRBJ1-5	CASSLANQPQHF	TGTGCCAGCAGCTTGGCTAATCAGCCCCAGCATTTT
TRBV6-5	NA	15	TRBJ1-2	CASSYSRGGGYGYTF	TGTGCCAGCAGTTACTCGAGGGGGGGTGGCTATGGCTACACCTTC
TRBV5-1	TRBD2	16	TRBJ2-5	CASSPSSGGASETQYF	TGCGCCAGCAGCCCCTCTAGCGGGGGGGCCTCAGAGACCCAGTACTTC
TRBV2	NA	13	TRBJ2-2	CASRGWNTGELFF	TGTGCCAGCAGGGGCTGGAACACCGGGGAGCTGTTTTTT
TRBV2	NA	14	TRBJ1-1	CASSEGVPVQGAFF	TGTGCCAGCAGTGAAGGGGTTCCGGTTCAGGGGGCTTTCTTT
TRBV4-2	NA	19	TRBJ2-3	CASSADPSLWAGPTDTQYF	TGTGCCAGCAGCGCCGACCCAAGTCTTTGGGCGGGACCCACAGATACGCAGTATTTT
TRBV5-6	NA	15	TRBJ2-7	CASSLTPRGAYEQYF	TGTGCCAGCAGCCTAACCCCCAGGGGCGCCTACGAGCAGTACTTC
TRBV6-5	NA	15	TRBJ2-7	CASSSSGLAAYEQYF	TGTGCCAGCAGTTCCTCGGGACTCGCAGCCTACGAGCAGTACTTC
TRBV7-9	NA	14	TRBJ2-1	CASSGVEGYNEQFF	TGTGCCAGCAGCGGGGTAGAGGGATACAATGAGCAGTTCTTC
TRBV2	TRBD1	14	TRBJ1-6	CASSPQGVISPLHF	TGTGCCAGCAGTCCTCAGGGGGTAATCTCACCCCTCCACTTT
TRBV19	NA	17	TRBJ2-1	CASSIGARRWTYNEQFF	TGTGCCAGTAGTATAGGGGCTCGGAGGTGGACGTACAATGAGCAGTTCTTC
TRBV28	NA	16	TRBJ1-4	CASKWHQGRVNEKLFF	TGTGCCAGCAAATGGCATCAGGGCAGGGTGAATGAAAAACTGTTTTTT
TRBV27	TRBD1	15	TRBJ1-2	CASSLSDRGDYGYTF	TGTGCCAGCAGTCTGTCCGACAGGGGAGACTATGGCTACACCTTC
TRBV4-1	NA	14	TRBJ1-3	CASSQVSTGNTIYF	TGCGCCAGCAGCCAAGTTTCTACTGGAAACACCATATATTTT
TRBV19	TRBD1	16	TRBJ2-1	CASSSRTGGKYGEQFF	TGTGCCAGTAGTTCCCGGACAGGGGGCAAGTACGGTGAGCAGTTCTTC
TRBV7-8	TRBD2	14	TRBJ2-5	CASSGSGGQENQYF	TGTGCCAGCAGCGGCTCGGGAGGACAAGAGAACCAGTACTTC